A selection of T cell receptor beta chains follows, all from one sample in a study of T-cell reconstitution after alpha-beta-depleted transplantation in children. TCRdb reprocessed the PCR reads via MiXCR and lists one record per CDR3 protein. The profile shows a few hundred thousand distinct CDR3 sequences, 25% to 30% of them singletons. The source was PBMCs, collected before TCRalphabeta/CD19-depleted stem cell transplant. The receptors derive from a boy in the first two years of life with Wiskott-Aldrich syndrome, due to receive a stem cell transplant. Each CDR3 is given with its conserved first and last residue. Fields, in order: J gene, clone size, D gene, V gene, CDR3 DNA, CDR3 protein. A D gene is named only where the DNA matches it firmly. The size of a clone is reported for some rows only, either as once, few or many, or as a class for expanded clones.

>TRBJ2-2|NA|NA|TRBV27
TGTGCCAGCTCACGGGTTTCCGGGGAGCTGTTTTTT
CASSRVSGELFF
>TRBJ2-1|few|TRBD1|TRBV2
TGTGCCAGCAGTGAAAAAGGGTACAGGGGCCATGAGCAGTTCTTC
CASSEKGYRGHEQFF
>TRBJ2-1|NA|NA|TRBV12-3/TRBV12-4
TGTGCCAGCAGTTTAGGGGAGGTCTCCTACAATGAGCAGTTCTTC
CASSLGEVSYNEQFF
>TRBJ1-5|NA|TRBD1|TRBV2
TGTGCCAGCAGGGACAGGGGTATTCAGCCCCAGCATTTT
CASRDRGIQPQHF
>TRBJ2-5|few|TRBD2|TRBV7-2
TGTGCCAGCACGGGCGGGAGATATCAAGAGACCCAGTACTTC
CASTGGRYQETQYF
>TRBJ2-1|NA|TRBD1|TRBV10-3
TGTGCCGTTCGGGACAGGGATAAGAATGAGCAGTTCTTC
CAVRDRDKNEQFF
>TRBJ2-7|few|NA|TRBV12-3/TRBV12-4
TGTGCCAGCAGGCTCCAGGCAGGGAGCTCCTACGAGCAGTACTTC
CASRLQAGSSYEQYF
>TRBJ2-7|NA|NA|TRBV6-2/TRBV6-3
TGTGCCAGCAGTTACTCGGCCTGGGCTAGGGAGGAGCAGTACTTC
CASSYSAWAREEQYF
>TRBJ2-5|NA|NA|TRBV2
TGTGCCAGCACTGGGCTTCAAGAGACCCAGTACTTC
CASTGLQETQYF
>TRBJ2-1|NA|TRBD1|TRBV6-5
TGTGCCAGCAGTCACGGACAGGGGGGTGAGCAGTTCTTC
CASSHGQGGEQFF
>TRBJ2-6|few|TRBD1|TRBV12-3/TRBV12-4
TGTGCCAGCAGTTTTAGACAGGGGGGCCCTGGGGCCAACGTCCTGACTTTC
CASSFRQGGPGANVLTF
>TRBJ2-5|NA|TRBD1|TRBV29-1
TGCAGCGCAACGGACAGGGGTATGGAGACCCAGTACTTC
CSATDRGMETQYF
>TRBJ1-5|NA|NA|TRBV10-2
TGCGCCAGCAGTGACCCACCTCAGCCCCAGCATTTT
CASSDPPQPQHF
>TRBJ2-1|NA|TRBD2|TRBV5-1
TGCGCCAGCGGACTAGCGGGAGTTGGCCCGTACAATGAGCAGTTCTTC
CASGLAGVGPYNEQFF
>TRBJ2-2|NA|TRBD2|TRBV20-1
TGCAGTGCTAGTCCTAGCGGCAGCACCGGGGAGCTGTTTTTT
CSASPSGSTGELFF
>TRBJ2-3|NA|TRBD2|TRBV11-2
TGTGCCAGCAGCTTACGGGTACTAGCGGGAGGGCCTGGGTCAGATACGCAGTATTTT
CASSLRVLAGGPGSDTQYF
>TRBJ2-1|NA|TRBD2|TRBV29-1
TGCAGCGTTAGCGGGAACGTTGGCAATGAGCAGTTCTTC
CSVSGNVGNEQFF
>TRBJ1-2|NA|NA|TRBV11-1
TGTGCCAGCAGCTTAGGGGGTGTCGGGCAGGAAGATTATGGCTACACCTTC
CASSLGGVGQEDYGYTF
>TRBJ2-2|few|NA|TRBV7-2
TGTGCCAGCAGCGTACCGGGACTGGGTGTGGGGACCGGGGAGCTGTTTTTT
CASSVPGLGVGTGELFF
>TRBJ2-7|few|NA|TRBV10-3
TGTGCCATCAGTGAGTCGAGGAGTAGCCCCTACGAGCAGTACTTC
CAISESRSSPYEQYF
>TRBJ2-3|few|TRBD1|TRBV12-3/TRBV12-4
TGTGCCAGCAGCTTCGGACAGGGGGCCACAGATACGCAGTATTTT
CASSFGQGATDTQYF
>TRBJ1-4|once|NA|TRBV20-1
TGCAGTGCTAGAGATTGGGGTAGGGAAAAACTGTTTTTT
CSARDWGREKLFF
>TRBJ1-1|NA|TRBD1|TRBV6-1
TGTGCCAGCAGTACGACAGGGTTCAGCACTGAAGCTTTCTTT
CASSTTGFSTEAFF
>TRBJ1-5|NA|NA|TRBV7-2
TGTGCCAGCAGCTTACGCCCCTTGACAGCTACCAATCAGCCCCAGCATTTT
CASSLRPLTATNQPQHF
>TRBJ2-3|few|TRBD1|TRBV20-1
TGCAGTGCAACCGGGACAGCAAACACAGATACGCAGTATTTT
CSATGTANTDTQYF
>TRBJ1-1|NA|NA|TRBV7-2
TGTGCCAGCAGCTTAGTAAACGTGAACACTGAAGCTTTCTTT
CASSLVNVNTEAFF